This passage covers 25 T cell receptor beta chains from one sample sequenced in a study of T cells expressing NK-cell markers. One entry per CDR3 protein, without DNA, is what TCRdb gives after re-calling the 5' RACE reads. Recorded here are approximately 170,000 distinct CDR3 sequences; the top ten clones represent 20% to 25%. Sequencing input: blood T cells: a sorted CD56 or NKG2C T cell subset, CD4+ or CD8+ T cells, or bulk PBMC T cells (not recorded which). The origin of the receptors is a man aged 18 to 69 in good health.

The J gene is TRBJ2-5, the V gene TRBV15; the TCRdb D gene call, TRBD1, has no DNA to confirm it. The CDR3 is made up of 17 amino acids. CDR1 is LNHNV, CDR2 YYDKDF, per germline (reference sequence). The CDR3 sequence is CATSRAYAAGGAETQYF.

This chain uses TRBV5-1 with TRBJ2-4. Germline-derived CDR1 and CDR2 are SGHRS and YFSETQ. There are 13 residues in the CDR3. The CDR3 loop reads CASSLDRGGIQYF.

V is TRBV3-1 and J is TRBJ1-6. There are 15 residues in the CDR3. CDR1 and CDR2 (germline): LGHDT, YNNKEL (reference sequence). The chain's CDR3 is CASSQDRADNSPLHF. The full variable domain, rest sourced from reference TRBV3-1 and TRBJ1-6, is DTAVSQTPKYLVTQMGNDKSIKCEQNLGHDTMYWYKQDSKKFLKIMFSYNNKELIINETVPNRFSPKSPDKAHLNLHINSLELGDSAVYFCASSQDRADNSPLHFGNGTRLTVT.

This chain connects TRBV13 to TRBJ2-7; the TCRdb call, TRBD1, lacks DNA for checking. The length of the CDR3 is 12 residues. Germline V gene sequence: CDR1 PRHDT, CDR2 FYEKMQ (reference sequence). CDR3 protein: CASKEGAGEQYF.

The CDR3: CASVQPGIAGTDTQYF. The V call is TRBV12-5, the J call TRBJ2-3; the TRBD1 assignment by TCRdb is unverifiable without DNA. The CDR3 is made up of 16 amino acids. Germline CDR1 reads LGHNT; CDR2 reads FRNRAP.

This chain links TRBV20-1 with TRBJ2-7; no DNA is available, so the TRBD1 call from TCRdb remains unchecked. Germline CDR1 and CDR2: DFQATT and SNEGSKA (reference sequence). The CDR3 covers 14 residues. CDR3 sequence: CSARGDSSSYEQYF.

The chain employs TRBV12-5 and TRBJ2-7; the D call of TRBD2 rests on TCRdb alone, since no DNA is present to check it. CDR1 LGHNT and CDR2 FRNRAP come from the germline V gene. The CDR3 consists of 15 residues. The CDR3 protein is CASGLVPLAGYEQYF.

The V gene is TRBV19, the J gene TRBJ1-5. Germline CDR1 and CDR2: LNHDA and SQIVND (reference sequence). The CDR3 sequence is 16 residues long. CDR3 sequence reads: CASSIARKYSNQPQHF.

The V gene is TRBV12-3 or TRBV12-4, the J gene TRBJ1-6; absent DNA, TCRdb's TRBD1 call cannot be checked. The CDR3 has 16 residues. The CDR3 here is CASSWDRGDQNSPLHF.

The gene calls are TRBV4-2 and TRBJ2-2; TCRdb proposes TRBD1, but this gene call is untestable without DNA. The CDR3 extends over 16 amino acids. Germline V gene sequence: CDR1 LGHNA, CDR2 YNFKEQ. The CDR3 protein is CASSLKSGGNTGELFF.

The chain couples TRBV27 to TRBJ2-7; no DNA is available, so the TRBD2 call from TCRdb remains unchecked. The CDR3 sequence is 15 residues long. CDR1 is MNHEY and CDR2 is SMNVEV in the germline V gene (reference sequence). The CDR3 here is CASSLSALGDYEQYF.

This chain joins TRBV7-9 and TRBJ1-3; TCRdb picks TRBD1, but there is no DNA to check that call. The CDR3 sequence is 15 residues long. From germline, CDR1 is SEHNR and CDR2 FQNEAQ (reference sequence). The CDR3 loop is CASSSARQGENTIYF.

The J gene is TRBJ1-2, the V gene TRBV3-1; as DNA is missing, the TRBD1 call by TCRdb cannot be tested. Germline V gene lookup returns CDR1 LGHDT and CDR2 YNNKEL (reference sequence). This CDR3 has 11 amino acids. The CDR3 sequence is CASSFGQDYTF.

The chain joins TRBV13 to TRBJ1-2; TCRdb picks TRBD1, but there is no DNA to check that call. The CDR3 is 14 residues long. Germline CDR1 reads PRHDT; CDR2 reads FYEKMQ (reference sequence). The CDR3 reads CASSLGRGAYGYTF.

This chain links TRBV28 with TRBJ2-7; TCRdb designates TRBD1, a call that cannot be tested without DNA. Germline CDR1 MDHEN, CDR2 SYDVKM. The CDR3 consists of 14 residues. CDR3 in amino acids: CASSLWNPASEQYF.

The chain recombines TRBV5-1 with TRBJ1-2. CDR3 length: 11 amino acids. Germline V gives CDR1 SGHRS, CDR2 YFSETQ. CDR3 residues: CASSSGRGYTF.

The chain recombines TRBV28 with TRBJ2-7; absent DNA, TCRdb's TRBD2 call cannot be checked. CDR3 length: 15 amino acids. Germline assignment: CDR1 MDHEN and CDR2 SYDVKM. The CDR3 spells CASRLTRLASYEQYF.

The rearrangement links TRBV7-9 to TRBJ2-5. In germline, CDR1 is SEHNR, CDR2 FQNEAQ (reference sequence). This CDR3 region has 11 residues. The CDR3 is CASSSQETQYF.

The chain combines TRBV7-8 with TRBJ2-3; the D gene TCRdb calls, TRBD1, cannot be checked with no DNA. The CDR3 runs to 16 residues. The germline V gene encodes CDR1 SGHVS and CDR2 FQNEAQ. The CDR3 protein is CASSLGQGMYKDTQYF.

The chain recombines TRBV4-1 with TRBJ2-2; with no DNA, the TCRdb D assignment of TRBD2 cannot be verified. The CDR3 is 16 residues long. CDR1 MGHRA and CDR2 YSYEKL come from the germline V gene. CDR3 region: CASSESGPPGTGELFF.

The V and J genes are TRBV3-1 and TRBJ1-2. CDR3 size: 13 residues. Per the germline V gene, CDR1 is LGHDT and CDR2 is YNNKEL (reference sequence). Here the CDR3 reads CASSHGGGNGYTF.

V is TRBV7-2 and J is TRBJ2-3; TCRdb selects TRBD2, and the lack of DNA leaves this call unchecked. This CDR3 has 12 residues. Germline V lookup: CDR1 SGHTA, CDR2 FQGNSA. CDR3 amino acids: CAIIAGDLTQYF.

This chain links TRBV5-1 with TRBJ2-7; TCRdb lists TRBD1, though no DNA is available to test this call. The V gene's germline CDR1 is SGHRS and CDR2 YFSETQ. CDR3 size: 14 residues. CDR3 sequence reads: CASSPDSTPYEQYF.

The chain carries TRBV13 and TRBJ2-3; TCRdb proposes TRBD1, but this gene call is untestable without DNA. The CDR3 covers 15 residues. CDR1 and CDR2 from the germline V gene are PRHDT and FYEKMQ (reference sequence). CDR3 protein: CASSPGEARTDTQYF.

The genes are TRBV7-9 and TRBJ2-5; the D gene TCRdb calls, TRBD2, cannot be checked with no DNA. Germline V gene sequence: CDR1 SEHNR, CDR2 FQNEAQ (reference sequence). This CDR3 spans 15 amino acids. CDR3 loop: CASSLPPVRGETQYF.